The rows below give T cell receptor beta chains drawn from one sample of a study of beta chain features in type 1 diabetes. This table comes from immunoSEQ multiplex PCR, and its TCRdb copy is limited to in-frame clones, with some not included. The sample has about 900,000 clones, about 17% seen once. Sequenced material: naive CD4+ T cells from blood. These receptors were collected from a woman aged 18-29 years in good health. CDR3s include the opening cysteine and the closing phenylalanine or tryptophan. Each record gives: V gene, CDR3 length, J gene, CDR3 protein.

TRBV9	15	TRBJ1-5	CASSVGAGANQPQHF
TRBV4-2	15	TRBJ2-5	CASSQTSTGLETQYF
TRBV21-1	12	TRBJ2-3	CASKGPGDTQYF
TRBV11-2	14	TRBJ2-3	CASRRQGSTDTQYF
TRBV7-9	18	TRBJ2-5	CASSRPRASPFGQETQYF
TRBV5-1	14	TRBJ2-7	CASSLGQETYEQYF
TRBV7-6	19	TRBJ2-1	CASSLISSRGARAGNEQFF
TRBV5-1	14	TRBJ2-2	CASSFGRWTGELFF
TRBV7-3	13	TRBJ2-1	CASSYVVSGEQFF
TRBV21-1	14	TRBJ1-4	CASSHRDRDEKLFF
TRBV7-8	17	TRBJ2-2	CASSLGSGSLNTGELFF
TRBV5-4	12	TRBJ2-3	CASSTTTDTQYF
TRBV27	15	TRBJ1-4	CASSLTGGRNEKLFF
TRBV5-4	17	TRBJ2-1	CASSVDGNTASYNEQFF
TRBV27	14	TRBJ2-3	CASSLDTGTDTQYF
TRBV19	13	TRBJ2-5	CASSPRGGETQYF
TRBV28	14	TRBJ2-7	CASSLESGSYEQYF
TRBV5-4	16	TRBJ2-2	CASSLVGTGYTGELFF
TRBV7-2	16	TRBJ1-2	CASSLFPSGSGYGYTF
TRBV19	14	TRBJ1-2	CASRGGHSGYGYTF
TRBV7-2	16	TRBJ2-2	CASSLVGGVNTGELFF
TRBV6-6	15	TRBJ1-2	CASSYSRQGLDGYTF
TRBV5-1	15	TRBJ2-1	CASNLLAGTYNEQFF
TRBV7-2	14	TRBJ1-1	CASSLEAGGTEAFF
TRBV6-1	14	TRBJ1-5	CASSEGYSNQPQHF
TRBV28	15	TRBJ2-7	CASSVPSGSRYEQYF
TRBV7-9	16	TRBJ2-5	CASSLSGSHGLETQYF
TRBV11-2	13	TRBJ2-1	CASSPRSGDEQFF
TRBV7-2	16	TRBJ2-5	CASSSYRDRGRETQYF
TRBV7-9	14	TRBJ1-4	CASSQGQRNEKLFF
TRBV6-1	14	TRBJ1-1	CASGGQPGGTEAFF
TRBV18	14	TRBJ2-7	CASSPTSGRYEQYF
TRBV14	16	TRBJ2-3	CASSQGGTIVSDTQYF
TRBV5-1	14	TRBJ2-1	CASSLLVRYNEQFF
TRBV6-6	13	TRBJ2-7	CASSYSDSYEQYF
TRBV9	16	TRBJ2-7	CASSVSPGTDSYEQYF
TRBV27	15	TRBJ2-2	CASSLRTGAQGELFF
TRBV28	15	TRBJ2-1	CASSPGGKRDNEQFF
TRBV28	15	TRBJ2-3	CASRDAQGNTDTQYF
TRBV2	14	TRBJ1-5	CASSPQGSDQPQHF
TRBV28	17	TRBJ2-3	CASSHRRGRGPPDTQYF
TRBV28	14	TRBJ2-7	CASRWTDPSYEQYF
TRBV29-1	16	TRBJ2-1	CSVEDYQGLLGNEQFF
TRBV5-4	15	TRBJ2-1	CASSFETGSYNEQFF
TRBV7-9	14	TRBJ1-1	CASSLRQENTEAFF
TRBV7-8	18	TRBJ2-5	CASSLERRGRLGRETQYF
TRBV5-4	20	TRBJ2-2	CASSSKLQTRSLSGAGELFF
TRBV7-3	15	TRBJ2-1	CASSLTKDNYNEQFF
TRBV9	14	TRBJ1-1	CASSSRDRNTEAFF
TRBV7-7	14	TRBJ2-1	CASSLWGAYNEQFF
TRBV29-1	14	TRBJ2-3	CSVGHRLSTDTQYF
TRBV9	13	TRBJ1-1	CASRQGGGAPAFF
TRBV10-3	12	TRBJ2-1	CAISESTGQEFF
TRBV7-2	16	TRBJ1-1	CASSLIGGQGGTEAFF
TRBV6-1	13	TRBJ1-4	CASSEALREKLFF
TRBV10-3	17	TRBJ2-2	CAISALGPSGNTGELFF